This T cell receptor (beta chain) appears in the sequencing data of a study of blood T cell repertoires in COVID-19. For the study at large: The analysed material was cDNA or gDNA that came from T cells, B-cell-depleted T cells, or PBMCs.

The CDR3 runs to 17 residues. V lost 0 bases, J lost 1 base, and 6 bases stayed unmatched. Germline assignment: CDR1 LGHNA and CDR2 YSLEER. Authors' processing steps: Amplification from reference gene primers served as the basis for estimated nucleated cell counts. Only in-frame clones appear in the TCRdb table, and some are missing; sequencing was by immunoSEQ multiplex PCR. The DNA was the basis for D and trimming; V, J and clone size are from that table. Seen here are some 150,000 clones, around 90% observed once, and the top ten hold just under 4%. The specimen was peripheral blood. The chain couples TRBV4-3 to TRBJ2-3, with 8 positions matching TRBD2. The clonotype originates from a woman aged 55-75 years who had recovered from COVID-19. CDR3 loop: CASSQDPPGGGTDTQYF. Written as DNA, the CDR3 is TGCGCCAGCAGCCAAGATCCCCCGGGAGGGGGCACAGATACGCAGTATTTT.